A selection of T cell receptor beta chains follows, all from one sample in a study of blood T cell repertoires in COVID-19. TCRdb's table, derived via immunoSEQ multiplex PCR, lists solely in-frame clones and lacks some. The sample contains 150,000 to 200,000 clones, 70% to 90% of which appear only once. Sequencing was done on a sample of peripheral blood. These receptors were collected from an elderly woman in a cohort sampled during active or convalescent COVID-19. Both conserved end residues are part of each CDR3. The D gene is left open where the match is weak. The size of a clone is reported for some rows only, either as once, few or many, or as a class for expanded clones.

V gene: TRBV6-4; J gene: TRBJ2-2; D gene: -; clone size: once; CDR3 protein: CASSSDSGNTGELFF; CDR3 DNA: TGTGCCAGCAGTAGCGATAGCGGGAACACCGGGGAGCTGTTTTTT
V gene: TRBV14; J gene: TRBJ2-5; D gene: -; clone size: -; CDR3 protein: CASSQKALSGTQYF; CDR3 DNA: TGTGCCAGCAGCCAAAAGGCGCTGTCGGGGACCCAGTACTTC
V gene: TRBV5-1; J gene: TRBJ1-4; D gene: -; clone size: once; CDR3 protein: CASSLQPPGTNEKLFF; CDR3 DNA: TGCGCCAGCAGCTTACAGCCACCTGGGACTAATGAAAAACTGTTTTTT
V gene: TRBV30; J gene: TRBJ2-5; D gene: -; clone size: -; CDR3 protein: CAWTQSGRPYQETQYF; CDR3 DNA: TGTGCCTGGACTCAGTCAGGGCGGCCCTACCAAGAGACCCAGTACTTC
V gene: TRBV3-1/TRBV3-2; J gene: TRBJ2-1; D gene: TRBD2; clone size: -; CDR3 protein: CASSQAPLLAGAYEQFF; CDR3 DNA: TGTGCCAGCAGCCAAGCTCCGCTACTAGCGGGGGCATATGAGCAGTTCTTC
V gene: TRBV18; J gene: TRBJ2-7; D gene: TRBD1; clone size: -; CDR3 protein: CASSPRTGDYEQYF; CDR3 DNA: TGTGCCAGCTCACCACGGACAGGGGACTACGAGCAGTACTTC
V gene: TRBV5-6; J gene: TRBJ1-3; D gene: -; clone size: -; CDR3 protein: CASSFGPSGNTIYF; CDR3 DNA: TGTGCCAGCAGCTTTGGGCCCTCTGGAAACACCATATATTTT
V gene: TRBV5-6; J gene: TRBJ1-1; D gene: TRBD1; clone size: -; CDR3 protein: CASSLGQGYTEAFF; CDR3 DNA: TGTGCCAGCAGCTTGGGACAGGGATACACTGAAGCTTTCTTT
V gene: TRBV11-3; J gene: TRBJ2-2; D gene: TRBD1; clone size: -; CDR3 protein: CASSRRKGANGELFF; CDR3 DNA: TGTGCCAGCAGCCGTAGGAAGGGGGCAAACGGGGAGCTGTTTTTT
V gene: TRBV5-5; J gene: TRBJ2-2; D gene: -; clone size: -; CDR3 protein: CASSLQDFGELFF; CDR3 DNA: TGTGCCAGCAGCTTGCAGGATTTTGGGGAGCTGTTTTTT
V gene: TRBV5-5; J gene: TRBJ1-2; D gene: -; clone size: -; CDR3 protein: CASSPSLGQGLYYGYTF; CDR3 DNA: TGTGCCAGCAGCCCATCTTTAGGGCAGGGACTATACTATGGCTACACCTTC
V gene: TRBV5-1; J gene: TRBJ2-7; D gene: -; clone size: once; CDR3 protein: CASSLSSRGGYEQYF; CDR3 DNA: TGCGCCAGCAGCTTGTCCAGCAGGGGTGGCTACGAGCAGTACTTC
V gene: TRBV20-1; J gene: TRBJ2-5; D gene: TRBD2; clone size: -; CDR3 protein: CSASSGIGETQYF; CDR3 DNA: TGCAGTGCTAGTAGCGGGATAGGAGAGACCCAGTACTTC
V gene: TRBV5-1; J gene: TRBJ1-1; D gene: TRBD1; clone size: -; CDR3 protein: CASSHDPGTGGTEAFF; CDR3 DNA: TGCGCCAGCAGCCACGACCCCGGGACAGGGGGCACTGAAGCTTTCTTT
V gene: TRBV3-1/TRBV3-2; J gene: TRBJ1-2; D gene: -; clone size: -; CDR3 protein: CASSQRGIYGYTF; CDR3 DNA: TGTGCCAGCAGCCAAAGGGGTATCTATGGCTACACCTTC
V gene: TRBV7-2; J gene: TRBJ2-2; D gene: -; clone size: -; CDR3 protein: CASSLSAGSTGELFF; CDR3 DNA: TGTGCCAGCAGCTTATCGGCAGGGTCTACCGGGGAGCTGTTTTTT
V gene: TRBV11-3; J gene: TRBJ1-4; D gene: -; clone size: -; CDR3 protein: CASSPRSGTIGEKLFF; CDR3 DNA: TGTGCCAGCAGCCCGCGCTCCGGGACTATTGGGGAAAAACTGTTTTTT
V gene: TRBV7-8; J gene: TRBJ2-3; D gene: TRBD2; clone size: -; CDR3 protein: CASSLVASGSRADTQYF; CDR3 DNA: TGTGCCAGCAGCTTAGTGGCTAGCGGGAGTCGTGCAGATACGCAGTATTTT
V gene: TRBV6-5; J gene: TRBJ2-5; D gene: -; clone size: -; CDR3 protein: CASSFSWTAQETQYF; CDR3 DNA: TGTGCCAGCAGTTTCAGTTGGACAGCCCAAGAGACCCAGTACTTC
V gene: TRBV28; J gene: TRBJ1-6; D gene: -; clone size: -; CDR3 protein: CASSRSSYNSPLHF; CDR3 DNA: TGTGCCAGCAGTCGGAGCTCCTATAATTCACCCCTCCACTTT
V gene: TRBV15; J gene: TRBJ2-3; D gene: -; clone size: -; CDR3 protein: CATSPLGAATDTDTQYF; CDR3 DNA: TGTGCCACCAGCCCCCTGGGTGCGGCAACCGACACAGATACGCAGTATTTT
V gene: TRBV2; J gene: TRBJ1-1; D gene: -; clone size: once; CDR3 protein: CASTYPWGREAFF; CDR3 DNA: TGTGCCAGCACCTACCCGTGGGGCAGAGAAGCTTTCTTT
V gene: TRBV6-5; J gene: TRBJ2-2; D gene: -; clone size: -; CDR3 protein: CASRTGQELFF; CDR3 DNA: TGTGCCAGCAGAACAGGGCAGGAGCTGTTTTTT
V gene: TRBV2; J gene: TRBJ1-2; D gene: TRBD1; clone size: -; CDR3 protein: CASSLRDRGLSDYGYTF; CDR3 DNA: TGTGCCAGCAGCCTCCGGGACAGGGGGCTTTCGGACTATGGCTACACCTTC
V gene: TRBV5-4; J gene: TRBJ2-3; D gene: TRBD2; clone size: -; CDR3 protein: CASSLPLAGGSNTQYF; CDR3 DNA: TGTGCCAGCAGCTTGCCGCTAGCGGGGGGTTCTAATACGCAGTATTTT
V gene: TRBV7-2; J gene: TRBJ2-7; D gene: TRBD2; clone size: -; CDR3 protein: CASSLGTSGYYEQYF; CDR3 DNA: TGTGCCAGCAGCTTAGGGACTAGCGGTTACTACGAGCAGTACTTC
V gene: TRBV13; J gene: TRBJ2-4; D gene: TRBD2; clone size: -; CDR3 protein: CASSLGLAGHMEKNIQYF; CDR3 DNA: TGTGCCAGCAGCTTGGGACTAGCGGGACATATGGAGAAAAACATTCAGTACTTC
V gene: TRBV11-3; J gene: TRBJ1-2; D gene: -; clone size: -; CDR3 protein: CASSLGVDGYTF; CDR3 DNA: TGTGCCAGCAGCTTAGGAGTGGATGGCTACACCTTC
V gene: TRBV29-1; J gene: TRBJ2-4; D gene: -; clone size: -; CDR3 protein: CSGLTVAKNIQYF; CDR3 DNA: TGCAGCGGTCTAACAGTAGCCAAAAACATTCAGTACTTC
V gene: TRBV3-1/TRBV3-2; J gene: TRBJ2-2; D gene: -; clone size: -; CDR3 protein: CASSRAGDLGQTGELFF; CDR3 DNA: TGTGCCAGCAGCCGGGCCGGTGATTTAGGACAAACCGGGGAGCTGTTTTTT
V gene: TRBV6-2/TRBV6-3; J gene: TRBJ2-1; D gene: TRBD1; clone size: -; CDR3 protein: CASSYPRTGGDEQFF; CDR3 DNA: TGTGCCAGCAGTTACCCGAGGACAGGGGGCGATGAGCAGTTCTTC
V gene: TRBV2; J gene: TRBJ2-4; D gene: TRBD2; clone size: once; CDR3 protein: CASSEVPITSGRFLLLVNIQYF; CDR3 DNA: TGTGCCAGCAGTGAAGTGCCGATAACTAGCGGGAGATTCCTCTTGCTCGTAAACATTCAGTACTTC
V gene: TRBV19; J gene: TRBJ2-2; D gene: -; clone size: -; CDR3 protein: CASSYSTGELFF; CDR3 DNA: TGTGCCAGTAGTTACAGTACCGGGGAGCTGTTTTTT
V gene: TRBV11-2; J gene: TRBJ2-7; D gene: -; clone size: many; CDR3 protein: CASSLPALGVYEQYF; CDR3 DNA: TGTGCCAGCAGCCTACCGGCGCTAGGGGTCTACGAGCAGTACTTC
V gene: TRBV7-2; J gene: TRBJ2-1; D gene: -; clone size: -; CDR3 protein: CASSSTRVSYNEQFF; CDR3 DNA: TGTGCCAGCAGCTCAACGCGGGTATCCTACAATGAGCAGTTCTTC
V gene: TRBV11-3; J gene: TRBJ2-2; D gene: TRBD1; clone size: -; CDR3 protein: CASSIPTGRTGELFF; CDR3 DNA: TGTGCCAGCAGCATACCGACAGGGCGCACCGGGGAGCTGTTTTTT
V gene: TRBV7-9; J gene: TRBJ2-1; D gene: -; clone size: -; CDR3 protein: CASSLDLYPYNEQFF; CDR3 DNA: TGTGCCAGCAGCTTGGACTTATACCCCTACAATGAGCAGTTCTTC
V gene: TRBV19; J gene: TRBJ1-4; D gene: -; clone size: -; CDR3 protein: CASTKAGLRTEKLFF; CDR3 DNA: TGTGCCAGTACTAAAGCAGGGCTTCGGACGGAAAAACTGTTTTTT
V gene: TRBV11-2; J gene: TRBJ1-2; D gene: TRBD1; clone size: few; CDR3 protein: CASGYRGPNYGYTF; CDR3 DNA: TGTGCCAGCGGATACAGGGGGCCTAACTATGGCTACACCTTC
V gene: TRBV19; J gene: TRBJ2-3; D gene: -; clone size: -; CDR3 protein: CASSMVWGRTDTQYF; CDR3 DNA: TGTGCCAGTAGTATGGTTTGGGGGCGGACAGATACGCAGTATTTT
V gene: TRBV6-5; J gene: TRBJ1-1; D gene: -; clone size: -; CDR3 protein: CASKLQGNTEAFF; CDR3 DNA: TGTGCCAGCAAACTACAGGGGAACACTGAAGCTTTCTTT
V gene: TRBV27; J gene: TRBJ2-5; D gene: -; clone size: -; CDR3 protein: CASSFIGPGETQYF; CDR3 DNA: TGTGCCAGCAGTTTCATTGGACCGGGGGAGACCCAGTACTTC
V gene: TRBV3-1/TRBV3-2; J gene: TRBJ2-7; D gene: TRBD1; clone size: -; CDR3 protein: CASSQEYSPGTVVGYEQYF; CDR3 DNA: TGTGCCAGCAGCCAAGAATATAGCCCCGGGACAGTAGTTGGGTACGAGCAGTACTTC
V gene: TRBV4-3; J gene: TRBJ1-6; D gene: -; clone size: -; CDR3 protein: CASSSSRDNSPLHF; CDR3 DNA: TGCGCCAGCAGCAGCTCGAGGGATAATTCACCCCTCCACTTT
V gene: TRBV29-1; J gene: TRBJ1-1; D gene: -; clone size: -; CDR3 protein: CSVGSRVLNTEAFF; CDR3 DNA: TGCAGCGTTGGGAGTCGCGTTTTGAACACTGAAGCTTTCTTT
V gene: TRBV6-5; J gene: TRBJ1-1; D gene: -; clone size: -; CDR3 protein: CASSLEDTAFF; CDR3 DNA: TGTGCCAGCAGTCTCGAGGACACCGCTTTCTTT
V gene: TRBV12-3/TRBV12-4; J gene: TRBJ1-5; D gene: -; clone size: -; CDR3 protein: CASSLTGGQPQHF; CDR3 DNA: TGTGCCAGCAGTTTAACGGGGGGACAGCCCCAGCATTTT
V gene: TRBV6-5; J gene: TRBJ2-1; D gene: -; clone size: -; CDR3 protein: CASSPRGGSYNEQFF; CDR3 DNA: TGTGCCAGCAGTCCCCGGGGTGGCTCCTACAATGAGCAGTTCTTC
V gene: TRBV6-5; J gene: TRBJ1-1; D gene: -; clone size: -; CDR3 protein: CATGRGLNTEAFF; CDR3 DNA: TGTGCCACTGGCAGAGGCCTGAACACTGAAGCTTTCTTT
V gene: TRBV7-2; J gene: TRBJ1-2; D gene: TRBD1; clone size: -; CDR3 protein: CASSSGQGLYGYTF; CDR3 DNA: TGTGCCAGCAGCTCCGGACAGGGGCTCTATGGCTACACCTTC
V gene: TRBV5-1; J gene: TRBJ1-5; D gene: -; clone size: -; CDR3 protein: CASSSGGGMNQPQHF; CDR3 DNA: TGCGCCAGCAGCTCTGGGGGAGGGATGAATCAGCCCCAGCATTTT
V gene: TRBV6-5; J gene: TRBJ2-7; D gene: -; clone size: -; CDR3 protein: CASKEGGDASYEQYF; CDR3 DNA: TGTGCCAGCAAAGAAGGGGGGGACGCGTCTTACGAGCAGTACTTC
V gene: TRBV19; J gene: TRBJ1-1; D gene: TRBD1; clone size: -; CDR3 protein: CASSVQGAEAFF; CDR3 DNA: TGTGCCAGTAGTGTACAGGGGGCGGAAGCTTTCTTT
V gene: TRBV11-2; J gene: TRBJ2-7; D gene: TRBD1; clone size: once; CDR3 protein: CASVVSQGASYEQYF; CDR3 DNA: TGTGCCAGCGTCGTTAGTCAGGGGGCCTCCTACGAGCAGTACTTC
V gene: TRBV10-1; J gene: TRBJ2-7; D gene: TRBD1; clone size: -; CDR3 protein: CASKSGTGDYEQYF; CDR3 DNA: TGCGCCAGCAAATCCGGGACAGGGGACTACGAGCAGTACTTC
V gene: TRBV25-1; J gene: TRBJ1-2; D gene: TRBD1; clone size: -; CDR3 protein: CATATGGFFGYTF; CDR3 DNA: TGTGCCACCGCGACAGGGGGCTTTTTTGGCTACACCTTC